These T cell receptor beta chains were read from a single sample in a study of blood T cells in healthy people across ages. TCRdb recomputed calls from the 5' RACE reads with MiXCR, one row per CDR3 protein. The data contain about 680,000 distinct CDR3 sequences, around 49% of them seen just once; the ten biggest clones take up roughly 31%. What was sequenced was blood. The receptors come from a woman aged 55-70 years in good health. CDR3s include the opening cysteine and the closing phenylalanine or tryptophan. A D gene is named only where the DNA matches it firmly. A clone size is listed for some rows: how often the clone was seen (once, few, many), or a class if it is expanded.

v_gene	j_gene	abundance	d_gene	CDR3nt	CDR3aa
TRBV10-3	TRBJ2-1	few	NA	TGTGCCATCAGTGAGTCGGGGCAGGGAGGCGAGCAGTTCTTC	CAISESGQGGEQFF
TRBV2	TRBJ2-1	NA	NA	TGTGCCAGCAGTGACCCGAATCCCTCCAATGAGCAGTTCTTC	CASSDPNPSNEQFF
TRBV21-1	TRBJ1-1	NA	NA	TGTGCCAGCAGCAAAGTGGACAGGGTTCCAGGCGGAGCTTTCTTT	CASSKVDRVPGGAFF
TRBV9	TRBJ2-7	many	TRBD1	TGTGCCAGCAGCGTGACAGGGAATTCCTACGAGCAGTACTTC	CASSVTGNSYEQYF
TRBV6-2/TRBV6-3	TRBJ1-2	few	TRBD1	TGTGCCAGCAGTCCGCCCGGGACAGGGGGAAACTATGGCTACACCTTC	CASSPPGTGGNYGYTF
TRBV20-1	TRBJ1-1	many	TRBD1	TGCAGTGCAGTGGACAGGGCCAAGAACACTGAAGCTTTCTTT	CSAVDRAKNTEAFF
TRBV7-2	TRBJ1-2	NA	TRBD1	TGTGCCAGCAGCCCACACGGGACAGGGCGAACCAGTTCCGATGGCTACACCTTC	CASSPHGTGRTSSDGYTF
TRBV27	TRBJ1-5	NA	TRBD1	TGTGCCAGCAGTCGGACAGGGAACGGCAATCAGCCCCAGCATTTT	CASSRTGNGNQPQHF
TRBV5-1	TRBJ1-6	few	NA	TGCGCCAGCAGCTTGGCCGGGCCACCCCTCCACTTT	CASSLAGPPLHF
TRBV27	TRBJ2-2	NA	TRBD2	TGTGCCAGCAGTTTATCGGGAGGGATCCCAACCGGGGAGCTGTTTTTT	CASSLSGGIPTGELFF
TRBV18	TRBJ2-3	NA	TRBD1	TGTGCCAGCTCACCGCGCGGGACAGGGGGGACAGATACGCAGTATTTT	CASSPRGTGGTDTQYF
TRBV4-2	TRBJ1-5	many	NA	TGTGCCAGCAGCCAGGCAGGGCAGGATCAGCCCCAGCATTTT	CASSQAGQDQPQHF
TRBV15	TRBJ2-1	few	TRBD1	TGTGCCGTCAGACAGGGCTACAATGAGCAGTTCTTC	CAVRQGYNEQFF
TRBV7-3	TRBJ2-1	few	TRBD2	TGTGCCAGCAGCTTGTCTAGCGGGAGTCCCTACAATGAGCAGTTCTTC	CASSLSSGSPYNEQFF
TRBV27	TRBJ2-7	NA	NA	TGTGCCAGCAGACCCGACAGGCTGAACACCTACGAGCAGTACTTC	CASRPDRLNTYEQYF
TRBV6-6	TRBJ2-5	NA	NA	TGTGCCAGCAGTTACCGGTCTCAAGAGACCCAGTACTTC	CASSYRSQETQYF
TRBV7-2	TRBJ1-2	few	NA	TGTGCCAGCAGCTTAGTAGGGCAGGGATGGGATGGCTACACCTTC	CASSLVGQGWDGYTF
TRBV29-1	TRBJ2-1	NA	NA	TGCAGCGTTGGGAGGGACAGTGAAGGGTGGGCTTATGAGCAGTTCTTC	CSVGRDSEGWAYEQFF
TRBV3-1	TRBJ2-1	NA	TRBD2	TGTGCCAGCAGCCAGGGCCCGACTAGCGGGAAAACAAATGAGCAGTTCTTC	CASSQGPTSGKTNEQFF
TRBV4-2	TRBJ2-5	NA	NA	TGTGCCAGCAGCCAAGGGCCCGGGGGCGGGGTACAAGAGACCCAGTACTTC	CASSQGPGGGVQETQYF
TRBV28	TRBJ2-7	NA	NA	TGTGCCAGCAGTTGGGAAGGGGTGGACGAGCAGTACTTC	CASSWEGVDEQYF